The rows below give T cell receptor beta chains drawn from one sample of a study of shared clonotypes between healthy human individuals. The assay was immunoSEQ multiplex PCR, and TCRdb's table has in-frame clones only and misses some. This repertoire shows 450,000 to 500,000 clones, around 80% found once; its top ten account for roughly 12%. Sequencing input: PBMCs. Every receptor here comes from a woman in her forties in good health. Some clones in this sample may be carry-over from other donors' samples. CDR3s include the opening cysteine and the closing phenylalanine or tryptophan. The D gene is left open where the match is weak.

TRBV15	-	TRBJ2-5	CATSRDPGPQETQYF
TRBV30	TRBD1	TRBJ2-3	CAWSVRATGVPDTQYF
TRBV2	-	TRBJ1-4	CASSLGQIVEKLFF
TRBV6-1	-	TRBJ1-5	CAKTIYSNQPQHF
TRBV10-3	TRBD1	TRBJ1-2	CATTGQGDYGYTF
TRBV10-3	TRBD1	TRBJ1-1	CAISRAGGSDTEAFF
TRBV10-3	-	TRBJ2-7	CAISEGMFEQYF
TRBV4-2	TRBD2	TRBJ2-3	CASSQEGPLVSGRAPDTQYF
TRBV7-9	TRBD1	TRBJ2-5	CASSRTGAQETQYF
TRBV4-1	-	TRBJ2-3	CASSQDSASPLSTDTQYF
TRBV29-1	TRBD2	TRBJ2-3	CSPPTFSGRSTDTQYF
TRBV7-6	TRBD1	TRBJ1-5	CASSLGGQGSNQPQHF
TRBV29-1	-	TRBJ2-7	CSAQPGLRSEQYF
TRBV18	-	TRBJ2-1	CASSPPDRHEQFF
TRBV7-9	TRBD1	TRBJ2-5	CASSQTGHETQYF
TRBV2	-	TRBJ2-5	CATEGARGETQYF
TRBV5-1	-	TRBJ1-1	CASSLETNTEAFF
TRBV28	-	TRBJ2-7	CASIEGGGKDEQYF
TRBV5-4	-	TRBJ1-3	CASSWGIQTNSSGNTIYF
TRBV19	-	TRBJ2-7	CASSTTGYSSYEQYF
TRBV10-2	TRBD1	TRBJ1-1	CASSETGGGTEAFF
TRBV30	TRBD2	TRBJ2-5	CAWSSGLAETQYF
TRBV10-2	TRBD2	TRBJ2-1	CASSEYSGRAYNEQFF
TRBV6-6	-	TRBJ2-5	CASSYSAGRGETQYF
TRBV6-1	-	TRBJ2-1	CASSPSASLGWFF
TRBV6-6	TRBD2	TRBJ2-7	CASSYSAAGFDEQYF
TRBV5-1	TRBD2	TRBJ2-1	CASSLDPSGYNEQFF